Described below is a single TCR beta chain sequence and its context. Per the original methods: Amplification from reference gene primers served as the basis for estimated nucleated cell counts. Produced via immunoSEQ multiplex PCR; TCRdb's table is partial and in-frame only. V and J calls and clone size are copied from that table; D and trimming were computed from the DNA. The top ten clones hold about a tenth of a sample with a few hundred thousand clones, approximately 87% of them seen once. The study drew participants aged about 18 to 89 years from roughly 25 US areas. Cohort allocation depended upon clinical history that participants reported. The sample originates from a study of blood T cell repertoires in COVID-19. Study summary: T cells, B-cell-depleted T cells, or PBMCs provided the cDNA or gDNA that served as material.

The V gene lost 11 bases and the J gene lost 1 base, with 18 bases spanning the gap. Looked up from germline, CDR1 is ENHRY and CDR2 is SYGVKD. The CDR3 is made up of 14 amino acids. This sequence joins TRBV10-3 and TRBJ2-7; D may be TRBD1 (5 bases). The sequence was obtained from a woman aged 50 to 60 who had recovered from COVID-19. Sequencing input: PBMCs or T cells enriched from blood (not recorded which). This chain's CDR3 is CASQAAGKSYEQYF. The DNA of the CDR3 is TGTGCCTCCCAGGCGGCAGGGAAGTCCTACGAGCAGTACTTC.